A single sample gave rise to the 26 T cell receptor beta chains below, sequenced in a study of blood T cell repertoires in COVID-19. The method was immunoSEQ multiplex PCR; TCRdb's version includes in-frame clones alone and lacks a portion of them. The repertoire holds about 190,000 clones, with almost 90% as singletons. Sequencing was performed on peripheral blood. The receptors were sampled from a man aged 50-59 years with acute or convalescent COVID-19.

The chain links TRBV6-7 to TRBJ1-5; D not certain. TRBV6-7 is designated an ORF whose function remains uncertain. The CDR3 loop spans 15 amino acids. V was cut by 10 bases and J by 0 bases, with 16 bases left in between. Here the CDR3 reads CATQTPGISNQPQHF. The CDR3 coding sequence is TGTGCCACACAGACCCCCGGAATTAGCAATCAGCCCCAGCATTTT.

In DNA, the CDR3 is TGTGCCAGCAGTGGAGACAGGAATAGCAATCAGCCCCAGCATTTT. Protein product: CASSGDRNSNQPQHF. The genes are TRBV25-1 and TRBJ1-5, with D tentatively TRBD1 (6 bases). CDR3 length: 15 amino acids. V gave up 4 bases and J gave up 0 bases, with 10 bases separating them. Germline loops: CDR1 MGHDK, CDR2 SYGVNS.

V usage is TRBV6-2 or TRBV6-3 and J usage is TRBJ1-3; no clear D gene. V gave up 6 bases and J gave up 2 bases, with 20 bases separating them. Germline V gives CDR1 MNHEY, CDR2 SVGEGT. This CDR3 is 17 amino acids long. The DNA of the CDR3 is TGTGCCAGCAGACCTTCTCGGACGGGAAATGCTGGAAACACCATATATTTT. This codes for CASRPSRTGNAGNTIYF.

In this sample, this clone turned up once. CDR3 amino acids: CATHSNYGYTF. The DNA for the CDR3 is TGTGCCACCCATAGTAACTATGGCTACACCTTC. V and J are TRBV28 and TRBJ1-2; no reliable D call. The germline V gene has CDR1 MDHEN and CDR2 SYDVKM. The V end lost 10 bases, the J end lost 1 base, and 7 bases lay between the germline ends. The CDR3 consists of 11 residues.

This clone was detected once. The chain combines TRBV4-3 with TRBJ1-4, with D perhaps matching TRBD1 (5 bases). The germline CDR1 and CDR2 sequences are LGHNA and YSLEER. This CDR3 spans 15 amino acids. Trimming took off 3 bases at V and 3 bases at J, with 11 bases between the two ends. The chain's CDR3 is CASSHNRIPNEKLFF. For the CDR3, the DNA is TGCGCCAGCAGCCACAACAGGATTCCTAATGAAAAACTGTTTTTT.

This chain uses TRBV5-1 with TRBJ1-2; D perhaps matches TRBD1 (5 bases). The CDR3 runs 15 residues. V was trimmed by 0 bases and J by 2 bases, leaving 11 bases between them. Looked up from germline, CDR1 is SGHRS and CDR2 is YFSETQ. The DNA for the CDR3 is TGCGCCAGCAGCTTGGTATCAGGGAACAACTATGGCTACACCTTC. It specifies CASSLVSGNNYGYTF.

The chain is built from TRBV14 and TRBJ2-3; 11 nucleotides line up with TRBD2. Losses at the gene ends were 4 bases for V and 3 bases for J; bases not matched to a gene: 6. Germline CDR1 is SGHDN and CDR2 is FVKESK. The CDR3 runs to 16 residues. This chain's CDR3 is CASSPETSGKTDTQYF. CDR3 bases: TGTGCCAGCAGCCCAGAGACTAGCGGGAAAACAGATACGCAGTATTTT.

The CDR3 spells CSASPGQGYVLTF. In nucleotides, the CDR3 is TGCAGTGCCAGTCCAGGACAGGGCTACGTCCTGACTTTC. The chain links TRBV20-1 to TRBJ2-6; 8 bases map to TRBD1. CDR1 is DFQATT, CDR2 SNEGSKA, per germline (reference sequence). The CDR3 runs 13 residues. The V segment lost 6 bases and the J segment 11 bases; nucleotides outside the gene matches: 9.

The V and J genes are TRBV5-1 and TRBJ2-3; 7 bases are a match to TRBD1. The CDR3 contains 17 residues. V gave up 0 bases and J gave up 6 bases; unmatched junction bases: 13. Germline assignment: CDR1 SGHRS and CDR2 YFSETQ. The CDR3 DNA reads as TGCGCCAGCAGCTTGGTGAGCGGTTCTAGGGGGCCCGATACGCAGTATTTT. Its protein product is CASSLVSGSRGPDTQYF. The complete variable domain, with remaining parts taken from reference TRBV5-1 and TRBJ2-3, reads KAGVTQTPRYLIKTRGQQVTLSCSPISGHRSVSWYQQTPGQGLQFLFEYFSETQRNKGNFPGRFSGRQFSNSRSEMNVSTLELGDSALYLCASSLVSGSRGPDTQYFGPGTRLTVL.

V gene TRBV6-2 or TRBV6-3 combines with J gene TRBJ2-5; 7 nucleotides line up with TRBD2. The CDR3 is 14 amino acids. The junction had 5 bases not matched to a gene; V was cut back by 2 bases and J by 5 bases. Germline V CDR1 and CDR2: MNHEY, SVGEGT. CDR3 bases: TGTGCCAGCAGTTACACTAGCGAAGGGGAGACCCAGTACTTC. It encodes CASSYTSEGETQYF.

This chain links TRBV18 with TRBJ2-3; 10 bases are shared with TRBD2. V dropped 3 bases and J dropped 4; count of bases not matched to a gene: 7. This CDR3 has 16 residues. Per the germline V gene, CDR1 is KGHSH and CDR2 is LQKENI. The CDR3 coding sequence is TGTGCCAGCTCACCGAACTTTGGACTAGCGGCAGATACGCAGTATTTT. This translates into CASSPNFGLAADTQYF.

This chain links TRBV2 with TRBJ1-5, with no clear D. The V and J ends lost 4 bases and 5 bases respectively, with 9 bases between them. Germline V gene lookup returns CDR1 SNHLY and CDR2 FYNNEI. This CDR3 is 13 amino acids long. CDR3 sequence (DNA): TGTGCCAGCAGTGCCCCCTTTTATCAGCCCCAGCATTTT. As protein: CASSAPFYQPQHF. The whole variable domain, remainder taken from reference TRBV2 and TRBJ1-5, is EPEVTQTPSHQVTQMGQEVILRCVPISNHLYFYWYRQILGQKVEFLVSFYNNEISEKSEIFDDQFSVERPDGSNFTLKIRSTKLEDSAMYFCASSAPFYQPQHFGDGTRLSIL.

This chain links TRBV27 with TRBJ2-2; maybe TRBD1 (5 bases). Looked up from germline, CDR1 is MNHEY and CDR2 is SMNVEV (reference sequence). Trimming removed 4 bases at V and 1 base at J, with 7 bases between. The CDR3 sequence is 14 residues long. CDR3 DNA sequence: TGTGCCAGCAGTTCCGGACAGAACACCGGGGAGCTGTTTTTT. Its protein product is CASSSGQNTGELFF.

CDR3 protein: CASSSLTGNTIYF. CDR3 bases: TGCGCCAGCAGCTCACTGACAGGAAACACCATATATTTT. The rearrangement joins TRBV5-1 to TRBJ1-3; no reliable D call. The germline CDR1 and CDR2 sequences are SGHRS and YFSETQ. This CDR3 contains 13 residues. With 3 bases removed from V and 4 bases from J, the gap between germline ends came to 8 bases.

The V call is TRBV18, the J call TRBJ2-1; 7 bases line up with TRBD2. J lost 4 bases, V lost 3 bases, and 6 bases had no gene match. Germline assignment: CDR1 KGHSH and CDR2 LQKENI. The CDR3 loop spans 15 amino acids. CDR3 region: CASSPNLAAYNEQFF. Written as DNA, the CDR3 is TGTGCCAGCTCACCTAATCTAGCGGCTTACAATGAGCAGTTCTTC.

This chain uses TRBV11-2 with TRBJ2-1, with 8 bases that match TRBD1. The CDR3 is made up of 13 amino acids. V gave up 5 bases and J gave up 11 bases; unmatched junction bases: 8. Germline assignment: CDR1 SGHAT and CDR2 FQNNGV. CDR3 nucleotide sequence: TGTGCCAGCAGCAGGGCGACAGGGGATAAGCAGTTCTTC. Its translation: CASSRATGDKQFF.

The genes are TRBV4-2 and TRBJ2-5; 7 positions match TRBD2. This CDR3 spans 15 amino acids. The J segment lost 3 bases and the V segment lost 1 base, leaving 5 bases of the junction unmatched. Germline loops: CDR1 LGHNA, CDR2 YNFKEQ. CDR3 residues: CASSQGGGWKETQYF. CDR3 nucleotides: TGTGCCAGCAGCCAAGGGGGGGGTTGGAAAGAGACCCAGTACTTC.

This chain connects TRBV3-1 (or the pseudogene TRBV3-2) to TRBJ2-3, with D possibly TRBD2 on 6 matching bases. This CDR3 region has 15 residues. V was pared by 2 bases and J by 5 bases, with 14 bases between. The germline V gene has CDR1 LGHDT and CDR2 YNNKEL (reference sequence). CDR3 in DNA: TGTGCCAGCAGCCAACCCCAGGGACTGGGAGATACGCAGTATTTT. Amino acid sequence: CASSQPQGLGDTQYF.

The CDR3 nucleotides are TGTGCCAGCAGCTTTTGGGGACTAGCGGTTGGAGGTGAGCAGTTCTTC. It codes for CASSFWGLAVGGEQFF. The chain uses TRBV7-9 and TRBJ2-1; 11 bases match TRBD2. Germline lookup yields CDR1 SEHNR and CDR2 FQNEAQ (reference sequence). V was pared by 3 bases and J by 9 bases, with 10 bases of the junction left unmatched. The CDR3 contains 16 residues.

The chain carries TRBV27 and TRBJ1-5; a weak D match, TRBD1 (6 bases). V dropped 0 bases and J dropped 3 bases, with 12 bases sitting between them. Germline loops: CDR1 MNHEY, CDR2 SMNVEV (reference sequence). CDR3 length equals 16 residues. The CDR3 loop is CASSLSRQGSNQPQHF. DNA for the CDR3: TGTGCCAGCAGTTTATCGCGTCAGGGGTCCAATCAGCCCCAGCATTTT.

V is TRBV27 and J is TRBJ2-1; D might be TRBD1 (8 bases). Germline CDR1 is MNHEY and CDR2 is SMNVEV (reference sequence). The CDR3 consists of 15 residues. Trimming pared 6 bases from V and 1 base from J, leaving 13 bases between. The DNA of the CDR3 is TGTGCCAGCAGGCGGGGGACAGGTTCCTACAATGAGCAGTTCTTC. This codes for CASRRGTGSYNEQFF.

This chain joins TRBV21-1 and TRBJ2-5; the table names TRBD1, a call not compared with the DNA. TRBV21-1 is annotated as a pseudogene. The length of the CDR3 is 14 residues. As DNA, the CDR3 is TGTGCCAGCACCCGACAGGGAAGGTACGGGACCCAGTACTTC. Protein: CASTRQGRYGTQYF.

V and J are TRBV11-2 and TRBJ1-1, with a tentative D call TRBD1 (6 bases). Deletions cut 2 bases from V and 4 bases from J, with 14 bases between. There are 15 residues in the CDR3. CDR1 and CDR2 (germline): SGHAT, FQNNGV. CDR3 sequence (DNA): TGTGCCAGCAGCTTATCGGGCAGGGGAGTCACTGAAGCTTTCTTT. Translating gives CASSLSGRGVTEAFF.

V and J are TRBV7-3 and TRBJ2-3; a weak D match, TRBD1 (6 bases). The germline CDR1 and CDR2 sequences are SGHTA and FQGTGA. V was shortened by 2 bases and J by 5 bases, with 11 bases between the two germline ends. The CDR3 runs 14 residues. The CDR3 nucleotides are TGTGCCAGCAGCTTAGTGGGGGCCGAAGATACGCAGTATTTT. The encoded protein is CASSLVGAEDTQYF.

V and J are TRBV28 and TRBJ1-2; D is ambiguous. The V gene's germline CDR1 is MDHEN and CDR2 SYDVKM. The length of the CDR3 is 13 residues. V was trimmed by 7 bases and J by 4 bases, leaving 13 bases between them. The CDR3, as DNA: TGTGCCAGCACCCAAATAGGACTCTATGGCTACACCTTC. Translation: CASTQIGLYGYTF.

The V call is TRBV13, the J call TRBJ2-7, with 7 bases lining up with TRBD2. V was pared by 4 bases and J by 3 bases, with 3 bases of the junction left unmatched. The CDR3 runs to 13 residues. Germline-derived CDR1 and CDR2 are PRHDT and FYEKMQ (reference sequence). The CDR3 DNA reads TGTGCCAGCAGCTCCGGGACTAACTACGAGCAGTACTTC. Encoded protein: CASSSGTNYEQYF.